This entry lists 27 T cell receptor beta chains sequenced from one sample in a study of blood T cell repertoires in COVID-19. Measured with immunoSEQ multiplex PCR; TCRdb has only the in-frame clones, and not every one. This sample carries about 100,000 clones, 80% to 95% of them seen once, and the ten largest clones take more than 5.5%. The sequenced material came from peripheral blood. The receptors were sampled from a man between 65 and 79 years old with acute or convalescent COVID-19.

This chain links TRBV14 with TRBJ1-1; a possible D gene is TRBD1 (5 bases). V dropped 6 bases and J dropped 4 bases, with 15 bases sitting between them. CDR1 is SGHDN and CDR2 is FVKESK in the germline V gene. The CDR3 is 14 amino acids. CDR3 in amino acids: CASSFTRVGTEAFF. The CDR3, as DNA: TGTGCCAGCAGTTTTACCAGGGTGGGCACTGAAGCTTTCTTT.

The chain carries TRBV15 and TRBJ2-7; 11 nucleotides match TRBD2. V lost 5 bases and J lost 4; bases outside the gene matches: 7. The CDR3 consists of 15 residues. Germline loops: CDR1 LNHNV, CDR2 YYDKDF (reference sequence). The CDR3 spells CATSLAGGFSYEQYF. The CDR3 region has the DNA TGTGCCACCAGCTTAGCGGGAGGGTTCAGTTACGAGCAGTACTTC.

The rearrangement joins TRBV9 to TRBJ1-5; TRBD1 agrees at 7 bases. CDR1 and CDR2 from the germline V gene are SGDLS and YYNGEE. Unmatched junction bases numbered 7, after V lost 4 bases and J lost 3 bases. The CDR3 extends over 15 amino acids. The CDR3 reads CASSRTGEINQPQHF. CDR3 DNA sequence: TGTGCCAGCAGCCGGACAGGAGAAATCAATCAGCCCCAGCATTTT. Combining the CDR3 with reference TRBV9 and TRBJ1-5 gives the whole variable domain DSGVTQTPKHLITATGQRVTLRCSPRSGDLSVYWYQQSLDQGLQFLIQYYNGEERAKGNILERFSAQQFPDLHSELNLSSLELGDSALYFCASSRTGEINQPQHFGDGTRLSIL.

The chain recombines TRBV28 with TRBJ2-7; tentatively, D is TRBD2 (5 bases). Germline assignment: CDR1 MDHEN and CDR2 SYDVKM. This CDR3 region has 12 residues. Trimming took 4 bases from V and 6 from J, leaving 10 bases between them. CDR3 bases: TGTGCCAGCAGTTCCCCGGGGTTCGAGCAGTACTTC. It codes for CASSSPGFEQYF. The full variable domain, rest sourced from reference TRBV28 and TRBJ2-7, is DVKVTQSSRYLVKRTGEKVFLECVQDMDHENMFWYRQDPGLGLRLIYFSYDVKMKEKGDIPEGYSVSREKKERFSLILESASTNQTSMYLCASSSPGFEQYFGPGTRLTVT.

V and J are TRBV30 and TRBJ2-5; 14 bases agree with TRBD2. The CDR3 extends over 16 amino acids. Unmatched junction bases numbered 4, after V lost 1 base and J lost 3 bases. Per the germline V gene, CDR1 is GTSNPN and CDR2 is SVGIG (reference sequence). CDR3 loop: CAWSAGTSGGKETQYF. In DNA form, the CDR3 reads TGTGCCTGGAGTGCCGGGACTAGCGGGGGTAAAGAGACCCAGTACTTC.

The genes are TRBV12-3 or TRBV12-4 and TRBJ2-5, with D possibly matching TRBD2 (5 bases). The CDR3 extends over 13 amino acids. V was cut by 3 bases and J by 4 bases, with 9 bases left in between. The CDR3 DNA follows: TGTGCCAGCAGTTTGGCGGAGGCAGAGACCCAGTACTTC. Translation gives CASSLAEAETQYF.

In the case of this clone: Mismatch with germline at one junction end may stem from a read error. The V call is TRBV10-3, the J call TRBJ2-3; D remains unclear. Germline CDR1 ENHRY, CDR2 SYGVKD. The CDR3 consists of 14 residues. CDR3 sequence reads: CAISGPPSTDTQYF. The CDR3 bases are TGTGCCATTAGTGGGCCTCCTAGCACAGATACGCAGTATTTT.

CDR3 sequence: CASSGLGGVIGNTIYF. The CDR3 nucleotides read TGTGCCAGCAGTGGACTCGGGGGGGTGATCGGAAACACCATATATTTT. This rearrangement joins TRBV2 to TRBJ1-3, with a tentative D call TRBD1 (5 bases). The length of the CDR3 is 16 residues. CDR1 is SNHLY, CDR2 FYNNEI, per germline. V dropped 4 bases and J dropped 4 bases, with 17 bases sitting between them.

The rearrangement uses TRBV28 and TRBJ1-6; perhaps TRBD1 as D (6 bases). Deletions cut 5 bases from V and 8 bases from J, with 19 bases between. CDR3 length: 16 residues. Germline V lookup: CDR1 MDHEN, CDR2 SYDVKM. The CDR3 protein is CASSQTRTAGDSPLHF. As DNA, the CDR3 is TGTGCCAGCAGTCAAACCCGGACAGCGGGGGATTCACCCCTCCACTTT.

The rearrangement links TRBV6-6 to TRBJ2-3, with D possibly being TRBD2 (6 bases). V lost 0 bases, J lost 8 bases, and 15 bases lay in between. CDR3 size: 15 residues. CDR1 MNHNY and CDR2 SVGAGI come from the germline V gene (reference sequence). CDR3 region: CASSYSGGAGGTQYF. For the CDR3, the DNA is TGTGCCAGCAGTTACTCGGGGGGTGCCGGGGGTACGCAGTATTTT.

V is TRBV16 and J is TRBJ1-2; D gene unclear. CDR3 size: 13 residues. CDR1 is KGHSY, CDR2 FQNENV, per germline. Trimming took 4 bases from V and 0 from J, leaving 6 bases between them. The CDR3 sequence: CASSPSANYGYTF. Written as DNA, the CDR3 is TGTGCCAGCAGCCCCTCAGCTAACTATGGCTACACCTTC.

This sequence joins TRBV6-4 and TRBJ1-1; D is ambiguous. V dropped 6 bases and J dropped 2 bases, with 10 bases sitting between them. CDR3 size: 13 residues. Per germline, CDR1 MRHNA and CDR2 SNTAGT. CDR3 in amino acids: CASSTQINTEAFF. The CDR3 nucleotides are TGTGCCAGCAGCACACAGATTAACACTGAAGCTTTCTTT.

The chain is built from TRBV7-2 and TRBJ2-7; the D gene is possibly TRBD2 (6 bases). The CDR3 runs to 19 residues. The germline V and J ends were trimmed by 1 base and 0 bases, with 22 bases remaining between them. Per germline, CDR1 SGHTA and CDR2 FQGNSA. CDR3 sequence: CASSLVVLGSSVSSYEQYF. CDR3 DNA: TGTGCCAGCAGCTTAGTGGTCCTTGGATCTAGCGTGAGCTCCTACGAGCAGTACTTC. The full variable domain, rest sourced from reference TRBV7-2 and TRBJ2-7, is GAGVSQSPSNKVTEKGKDVELRCDPISGHTALYWYRQSLGQGLEFLIYFQGNSAPDKSGLPSDRFSAERTGGSVSTLTIQRTQQEDSAVYLCASSLVVLGSSVSSYEQYFGPGTRLTVT.

The chain is built from TRBV19 and TRBJ1-6; perhaps TRBD1 as D (6 bases). The germline V gene encodes CDR1 LNHDA and CDR2 SQIVND (reference sequence). Trimming took off 7 bases at V and 5 bases at J, with 9 bases between the two ends. This CDR3 spans 13 amino acids. For the CDR3, the DNA is TGTGCCAGTACCGGGACAAATAATTCACCCCTCCACTTT. Protein: CASTGTNNSPLHF.

The chain combines TRBV11-2 with TRBJ2-3; 12 nucleotides line up with TRBD2. In germline, CDR1 is SGHAT, CDR2 FQNNGV. With 1 base clipped from V and 3 bases from J, the junction kept 5 bases outside the gene matches. The CDR3 is 17 amino acids. This CDR3 reads CASSLGPGTSGTDTQYF. As DNA, the CDR3 is TGTGCCAGCAGCTTAGGCCCCGGGACTAGCGGGACAGATACGCAGTATTTT. Full variable domain (missing parts from reference TRBV11-2 and TRBJ2-3): EAGVAQSPRYKIIEKRQSVAFWCNPISGHATLYWYQQILGQGPKLLIQFQNNGVVDDSQLPKDRFSAERLKGVDSTLKIQPAKLEDSAVYLCASSLGPGTSGTDTQYFGPGTRLTVL.

The chain uses TRBV27 and TRBJ2-7; 9 positions match TRBD1. Germline V gene sequence: CDR1 MNHEY, CDR2 SMNVEV (reference sequence). The CDR3 contains 12 residues. V lost 10 bases, J lost 2 bases, and 3 bases stayed unmatched. This CDR3 reads CATRTGAYEQYF. DNA of the CDR3: TGTGCCACACGGACAGGGGCCTACGAGCAGTACTTC.

This clone showed up just once. The chain carries TRBV25-1 and TRBJ2-3; possibly TRBD2 for D (5 bases). Germline CDR1 reads MGHDK; CDR2 reads SYGVNS. The V and J ends lost 7 bases and 4 bases respectively, with 9 bases between them. CDR3 length equals 12 residues. CDR3 DNA sequence: TGTGCCAGCACCCGGGGATCAGATACGCAGTATTTT. It codes for CASTRGSDTQYF.

The V gene is TRBV5-8, the J gene TRBJ2-7, with 9 bases matching TRBD1. J gave up 4 bases and V 4 bases, and 6 bases lay outside the gene matches. The CDR3 totals 14 residues. Germline CDR1 reads SGHTS; CDR2 reads YDEGEE. The CDR3 reads CASSLPGQGYEQYF. CDR3 bases: TGTGCCAGCAGCCTACCGGGACAGGGTTACGAGCAGTACTTC.

With respect to this clone: Other DNA sequences in the same sample also yield this CDR3. The CDR3 sequence: CASSPDRGNQPQHF. The DNA of the CDR3 is TGTGCCAGCTCTCCCGACAGGGGCAATCAGCCCCAGCATTTT. The genes are TRBV18 and TRBJ1-5; TRBD1 matches at 7 bases. This CDR3 region has 14 residues. V shed 6 bases, J shed 2 bases, and the junction held 4 bases outside the gene matches. Germline V gene lookup returns CDR1 KGHSH and CDR2 LQKENI.

The CDR3 region has the DNA TGTGCCAGCACCCCGGGACAGGGGTCCACCTACGAGCAGTACTTC. Translating gives CASTPGQGSTYEQYF. This sequence joins TRBV6-5 and TRBJ2-7, with 10 positions matching TRBD1. Germline V gene data show CDR1 as MNHEY and CDR2 as SVGAGI. J lost 2 bases, V lost 7 bases, and 8 bases had no gene match. CDR3 length: 15 amino acids.

Here the CDR3 reads CASSPGTGRSPLHF. The CDR3 nucleotides are TGCGCCAGCAGCCCCGGGACAGGGCGTTCACCCCTCCACTTT. This rearrangement joins TRBV5-1 to TRBJ1-6, with 9 nucleotides matching TRBD1. CDR3 size: 14 residues. Trimming took 4 bases from V and 9 from J; bases not matched to a gene: 5. The germline gives CDR1 SGHRS, CDR2 YFSETQ.

The J gene is TRBJ1-2, the V gene TRBV7-9, with 7 positions matching TRBD1. The CDR3 is made up of 13 amino acids. V shed 4 bases and J 8 bases; nucleotides not matched to a gene: 7. Germline loops: CDR1 SEHNR, CDR2 FQNEAQ (reference sequence). CDR3 protein: CASSSRGYEGYTF. CDR3 nucleotides: TGTGCCAGCAGCTCCAGGGGGTATGAAGGCTACACCTTC.

The chain combines TRBV27 with TRBJ2-3; 13 nucleotides align to TRBD2. Germline V lookup: CDR1 MNHEY, CDR2 SMNVEV (reference sequence). The junction had 2 bases not matched to a gene; V was cut back by 5 bases and J by 0 bases. This CDR3 spans 16 amino acids. CDR3 bases: TGTGCCAGCAGTCCGGGACTAGCGGGGAGCACAGATACGCAGTATTTT. It yields the protein CASSPGLAGSTDTQYF.

This rearrangement joins TRBV28 to TRBJ1-1; 7 bases are a match to TRBD1. This CDR3 contains 19 residues. Germline values: CDR1 MDHEN, CDR2 SYDVKM. V lost 5 bases and J lost 1; bases outside the gene matches: 19. CDR3 loop: CASSPYEQGVAHSNTEAFF. Written as DNA, the CDR3 is TGTGCCAGCAGTCCGTATGAGCAGGGGGTCGCCCACTCGAACACTGAAGCTTTCTTT.

The chain employs TRBV5-4 and TRBJ1-6; the match to TRBD1 covers 8 bases. CDR3 length: 17 residues. Germline CDR1 SGHNT, CDR2 YYREEE (reference sequence). V was pared by 4 bases and J by 5 bases, with 11 bases of the junction left unmatched. This chain's CDR3 is CASSAGQVGVNNSPLHF. In nucleotides, the CDR3 is TGTGCCAGCAGCGCGGGACAGGTTGGAGTAAATAATTCACCCCTCCACTTT.

The rearrangement joins TRBV13 to TRBJ1-4; TRBD1 might be the D (5 bases). CDR3 length equals 12 residues. V was shortened by 4 bases and J by 7 bases, with 7 bases between the two germline ends. Germline V gene sequence: CDR1 PRHDT, CDR2 FYEKMQ (reference sequence). The CDR3 region is CASSWGGEKLFF. The CDR3 nucleotides are TGTGCCAGCAGCTGGGGGGGTGAAAAACTGTTTTTT.

This chain joins TRBV2 and TRBJ1-2, with a tentative D call TRBD1 (6 bases). CDR1 SNHLY and CDR2 FYNNEI come from the germline V gene. The CDR3 totals 14 residues. V was clipped by 9 bases and J by 0 bases, with 14 bases between them. In nucleotides, the CDR3 is TGTGCCAGTGAGGGGACACTAACTAACTATGGCTACACCTTC. Its protein product is CASEGTLTNYGYTF.